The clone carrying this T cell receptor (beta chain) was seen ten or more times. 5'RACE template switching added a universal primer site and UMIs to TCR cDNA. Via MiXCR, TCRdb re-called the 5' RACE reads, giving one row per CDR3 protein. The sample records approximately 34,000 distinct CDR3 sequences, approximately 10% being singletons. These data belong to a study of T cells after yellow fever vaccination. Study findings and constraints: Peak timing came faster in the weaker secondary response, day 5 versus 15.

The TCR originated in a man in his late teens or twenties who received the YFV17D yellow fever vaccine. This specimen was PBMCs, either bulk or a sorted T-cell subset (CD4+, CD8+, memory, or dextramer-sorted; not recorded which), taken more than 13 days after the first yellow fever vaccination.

CDR3 residues: CASSYSSGLGETQYF. The CDR3 region has the DNA TGTGCCAGCAGTTACTCTAGTGGGTTGGGTGAGACCCAGTACTTC. The V call is TRBV6-5, the J call TRBJ2-5; no clear D gene. The germline V gene encodes CDR1 MNHEY and CDR2 SVGAGI. V dropped 0 bases and J dropped 5 bases, with 13 bases sitting between them. This CDR3 region has 15 residues.